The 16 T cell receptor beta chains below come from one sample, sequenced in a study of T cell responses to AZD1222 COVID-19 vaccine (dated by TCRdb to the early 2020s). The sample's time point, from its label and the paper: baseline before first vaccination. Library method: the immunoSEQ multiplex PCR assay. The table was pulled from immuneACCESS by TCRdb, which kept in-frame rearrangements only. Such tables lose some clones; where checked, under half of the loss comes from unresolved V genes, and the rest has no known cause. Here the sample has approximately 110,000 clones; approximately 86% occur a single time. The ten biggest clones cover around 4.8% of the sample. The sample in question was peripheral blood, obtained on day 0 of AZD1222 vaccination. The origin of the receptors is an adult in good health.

The CDR3 region has the DNA TGTGCCAGCACCCAGACCGGCCTGAACACTGAAGCTTTCTTT. This gives the protein CASTQTGLNTEAFF. The V call is TRBV7-2, the J call TRBJ1-1; D is unclear. The V end was cut by 7 bases, the J end by 0 bases, with 12 bases between. Germline lookup yields CDR1 SGHTA and CDR2 FQGNSA. This CDR3 is 14 amino acids long.

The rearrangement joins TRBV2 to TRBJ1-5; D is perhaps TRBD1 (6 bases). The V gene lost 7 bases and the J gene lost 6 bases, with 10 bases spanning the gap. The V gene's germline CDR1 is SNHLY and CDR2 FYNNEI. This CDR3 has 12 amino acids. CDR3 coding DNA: TGTGCCAGCACGGACAGTAGTCAGCCCCAGCATTTT. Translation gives CASTDSSQPQHF.

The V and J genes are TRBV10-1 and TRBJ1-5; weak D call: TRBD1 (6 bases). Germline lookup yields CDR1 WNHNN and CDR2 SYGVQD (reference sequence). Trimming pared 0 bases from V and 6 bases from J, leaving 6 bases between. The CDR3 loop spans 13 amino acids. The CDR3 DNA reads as TGCGCCAGCAGTGAGTCGGGGGCTCAGCCCCAGCATTTT. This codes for CASSESGAQPQHF.

The CDR3 reads CAARPQRDTDTQYF. In DNA, the CDR3 is TGTGCCGCGCGGCCCCAGCGGGACACAGATACGCAGTATTTT. This rearrangement joins TRBV10-3 to TRBJ2-3, with TRBD2 matching 7 bases. CDR1 and CDR2 (germline): ENHRY, SYGVKD. The CDR3 extends over 14 amino acids. Losses at the gene ends were 11 bases for V and 2 bases for J; bases not matched to a gene: 10.

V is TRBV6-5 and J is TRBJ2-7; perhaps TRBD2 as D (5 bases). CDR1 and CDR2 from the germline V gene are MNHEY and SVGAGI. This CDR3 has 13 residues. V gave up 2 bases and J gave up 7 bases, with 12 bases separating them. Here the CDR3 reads CASSYRTRGEQYF. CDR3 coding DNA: TGTGCCAGCAGTTACCGAACCCGAGGGGAGCAGTACTTC.

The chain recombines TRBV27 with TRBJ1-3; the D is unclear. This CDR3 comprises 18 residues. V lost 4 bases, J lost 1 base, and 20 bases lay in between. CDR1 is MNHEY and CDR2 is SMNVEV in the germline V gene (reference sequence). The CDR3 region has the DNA TGTGCCAGCAGTTCAGGACGGACCTACCCAGGATCTGGAAACACCATATATTTT. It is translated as CASSSGRTYPGSGNTIYF.

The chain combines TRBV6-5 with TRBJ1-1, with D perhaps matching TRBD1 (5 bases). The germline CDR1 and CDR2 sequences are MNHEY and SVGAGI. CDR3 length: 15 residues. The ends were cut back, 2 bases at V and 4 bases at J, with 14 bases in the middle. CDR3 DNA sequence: TGTGCCAGCAGTTACGGGGGGGTAATCGGCACTGAAGCTTTCTTT. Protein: CASSYGGVIGTEAFF.

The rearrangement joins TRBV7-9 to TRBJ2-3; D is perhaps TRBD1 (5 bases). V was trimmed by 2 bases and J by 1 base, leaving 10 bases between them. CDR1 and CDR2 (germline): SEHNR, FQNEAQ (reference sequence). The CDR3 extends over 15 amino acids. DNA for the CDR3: TGTGCCAGCAGCTTATACAGGTTTCGCACAGATACGCAGTATTTT. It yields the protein CASSLYRFRTDTQYF.

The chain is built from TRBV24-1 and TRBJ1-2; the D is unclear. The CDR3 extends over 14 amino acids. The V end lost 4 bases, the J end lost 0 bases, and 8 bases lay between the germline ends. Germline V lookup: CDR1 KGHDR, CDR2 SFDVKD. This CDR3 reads CATSEATANYGYTF. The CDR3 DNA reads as TGTGCCACCAGTGAAGCGACGGCTAACTATGGCTACACCTTC.

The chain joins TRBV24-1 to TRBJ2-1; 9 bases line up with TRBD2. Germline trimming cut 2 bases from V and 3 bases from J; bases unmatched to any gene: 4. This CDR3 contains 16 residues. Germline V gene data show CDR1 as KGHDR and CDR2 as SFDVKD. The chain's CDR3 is CATSDSLAGRYNEQFF. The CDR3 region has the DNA TGTGCCACCAGTGATTCGCTAGCGGGGCGCTACAATGAGCAGTTCTTC.

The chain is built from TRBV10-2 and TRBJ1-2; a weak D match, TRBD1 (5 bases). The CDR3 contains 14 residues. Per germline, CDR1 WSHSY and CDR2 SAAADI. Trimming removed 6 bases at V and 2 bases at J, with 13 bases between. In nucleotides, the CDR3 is TGCGCCAGCAGCCCCCCGGGGCAGAACTATGGCTACACCTTC. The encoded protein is CASSPPGQNYGYTF.

The CDR3 DNA reads TGTGCCAGCAGCTTAGCTTCTGTTTCGGGCACTGAAGCTTTCTTT. Its protein is CASSLASVSGTEAFF. The chain has TRBV7-3 and TRBJ1-1; D unresolved. Germline V gives CDR1 SGHTA, CDR2 FQGTGA. This CDR3 comprises 15 residues. Trimming took 2 bases from V and 4 from J, leaving 14 bases between them.

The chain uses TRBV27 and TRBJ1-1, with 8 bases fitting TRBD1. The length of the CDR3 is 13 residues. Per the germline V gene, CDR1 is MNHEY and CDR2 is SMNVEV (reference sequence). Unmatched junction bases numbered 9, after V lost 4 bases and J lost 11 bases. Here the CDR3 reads CASSSSRGRWAFF. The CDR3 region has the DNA TGTGCCAGCAGTTCCTCCAGGGGGCGGTGGGCTTTCTTT.

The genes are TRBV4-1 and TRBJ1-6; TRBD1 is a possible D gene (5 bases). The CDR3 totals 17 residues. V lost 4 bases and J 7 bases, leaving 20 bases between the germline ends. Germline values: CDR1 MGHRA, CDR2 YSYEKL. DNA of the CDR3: TGCGCCAGCAGCCCAATTAGACAGCTTTTGAGGAATTCACCCCTCCACTTT. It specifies CASSPIRQLLRNSPLHF.

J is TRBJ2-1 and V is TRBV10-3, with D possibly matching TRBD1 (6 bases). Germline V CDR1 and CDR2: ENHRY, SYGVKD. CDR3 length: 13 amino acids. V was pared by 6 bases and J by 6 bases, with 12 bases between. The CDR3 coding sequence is TGTGCCATCAGGAGACAGGTTGCCAATGAGCAGTTCTTC. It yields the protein CAIRRQVANEQFF.

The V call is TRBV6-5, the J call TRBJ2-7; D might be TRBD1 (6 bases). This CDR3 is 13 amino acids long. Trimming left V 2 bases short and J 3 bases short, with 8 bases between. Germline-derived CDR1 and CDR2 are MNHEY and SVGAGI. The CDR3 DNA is TGTGCCAGCAGTTACGGACAGTTCTACGAGCAGTACTTC. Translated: CASSYGQFYEQYF.